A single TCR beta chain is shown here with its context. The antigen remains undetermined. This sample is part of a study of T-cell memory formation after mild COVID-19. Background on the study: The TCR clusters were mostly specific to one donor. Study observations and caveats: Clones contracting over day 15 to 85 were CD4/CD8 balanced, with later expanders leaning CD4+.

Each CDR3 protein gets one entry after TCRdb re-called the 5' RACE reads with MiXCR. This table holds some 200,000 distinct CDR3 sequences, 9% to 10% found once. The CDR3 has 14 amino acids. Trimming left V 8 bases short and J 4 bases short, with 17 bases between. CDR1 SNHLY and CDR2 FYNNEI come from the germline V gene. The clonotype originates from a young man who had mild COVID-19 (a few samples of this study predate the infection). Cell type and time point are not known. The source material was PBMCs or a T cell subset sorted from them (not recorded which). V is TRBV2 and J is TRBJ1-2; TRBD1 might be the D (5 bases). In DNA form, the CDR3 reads TGTGCCAGCGGGGGGGTTAAAGGTGGCTATGGCTACACCTTC. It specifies CASGGVKGGYGYTF.